The rows below give T cell receptor beta chains drawn from one sample of a study of CD8 T cells in Susac syndrome. TCRdb re-analysed the immunoSEQ multiplex PCR reads in MiXCR, keeping a single row per CDR3 protein. The sample lists some 260,000 distinct CDR3 sequences, approximately 84% occurring once. The sequenced sample was CD8+ T cells from PBMCs. The source of these receptors is a human donor with multiple sclerosis. Each CDR3 is given with its conserved first and last residue. Each record gives: D gene, J gene, clone size, V gene, CDR3 length, CDR3 protein. The D gene is left open where the match is weak. Not all rows give a size; the values are once, few, many and, for expanded clones, a class.

NA	TRBJ2-7	NA	TRBV4-1	14	CASSQRDVSYEQYF
TRBD2	TRBJ2-7	once	TRBV13	14	CASSSLAGANEQYF
NA	TRBJ1-1	NA	TRBV13	12	CASSSQETEAFF
NA	TRBJ2-7	NA	TRBV20-1	14	CSARAQTTSNEQYF
NA	TRBJ2-1	NA	TRBV9	11	CASGGGREQFF
TRBD2	TRBJ2-3	NA	TRBV29-1	20	CSVVTVWTSGQKAPTDTQYF
TRBD2	TRBJ2-7	NA	TRBV7-9	13	CASRGSGGYEQYF
NA	TRBJ2-5	NA	TRBV28	16	CASHRGEDPFKETQYF
NA	TRBJ2-1	NA	TRBV30	16	CAWSPQGGRWSNEQFF
NA	TRBJ2-1	NA	TRBV12-3/TRBV12-4	15	CASSLGQSPYNEQFF
NA	TRBJ2-2	once	TRBV4-2	16	CASSQVAGRAAGELFF
NA	TRBJ1-5	NA	TRBV27	14	CASSSVGRNQPQHF
TRBD2	TRBJ2-2	NA	TRBV27	16	CASSFSAGVTTGELFF
TRBD1	TRBJ1-1	NA	TRBV9	13	CASSDGQGTEAFF
NA	TRBJ2-7	few	TRBV14	15	CASSLVRSGENEQYF
NA	TRBJ1-6	NA	TRBV27	11	CASRGGPTLHF
TRBD1	TRBJ1-2	NA	TRBV30	13	CASENDRGYGYTF
NA	TRBJ2-7	few	TRBV9	14	CASSVETETYEQYF
NA	TRBJ2-7	once	TRBV25-1	16	CASSSNQAGFLYEQYF
NA	TRBJ2-5	once	TRBV7-9	16	CASSSIPGGLQETQYF
NA	TRBJ2-1	NA	TRBV29-1	15	CSVPLGGYRYNEQFF
NA	TRBJ2-1	once	TRBV18	14	CASSPGHHPKEQFF
TRBD2	TRBJ2-7	NA	TRBV19	16	CASSDLAGGEVNEQYF
TRBD2	TRBJ2-1	once	TRBV27	16	CASSPQGLAPYNEQFF
TRBD2	TRBJ2-1	NA	TRBV5-1	15	CASSLTGGLRNEQFF
TRBD2	TRBJ2-7	NA	TRBV7-9	17	CASSLVGLSGSRYEQYF
NA	TRBJ2-1	NA	TRBV27	15	CASSLLGPPGNEQFF
TRBD2	TRBJ2-7	NA	TRBV27	14	CASTPAGGSYEQYF
TRBD1	TRBJ2-1	NA	TRBV10-3	17	CAISESSGTGGRNEQFF
NA	TRBJ2-1	NA	TRBV20-1	16	CSARTTIAQTYNEQFF
NA	TRBJ1-1	NA	TRBV27	20	CASSFFPPREVPPMNTEAFF
NA	TRBJ1-1	NA	TRBV6-1	13	CASSSPANTEAFF
NA	TRBJ2-2	NA	TRBV20-1	11	CSARVDGELFF
NA	TRBJ2-2	NA	TRBV27	15	CASSLGSRPAGELFF
NA	TRBJ2-1	NA	TRBV5-1	16	CASSLTTYTPGDEQFF
TRBD2	TRBJ2-1	NA	TRBV19	16	CASSPGGGRGYNEQFF
TRBD1	TRBJ2-7	once	TRBV30	14	CAWTGTGTSYEQYF
NA	TRBJ2-3	NA	TRBV30	18	CAWRSGRVWPPATDTQYF
TRBD2	TRBJ2-3	NA	TRBV9	16	CASSPGGGASGSSQYF
TRBD2	TRBJ2-2	NA	TRBV2	19	CASFHTRGGTLSNTGELFF
NA	TRBJ2-3	NA	TRBV28	14	CASSFISGTDTQYF
NA	TRBJ2-2	few	TRBV6-1	12	CASGGDTGELFF
NA	TRBJ1-6	NA	TRBV27	14	CASSPGRQGSPLHF
NA	TRBJ2-3	once	TRBV19	15	CASSIDGESTDTQYF
TRBD1	TRBJ1-2	NA	TRBV28	15	CASSSRTGSNYGYTF